The 20 T cell receptor beta chains in this list originate from one sample, sequenced in a study of post-analysis software for immune sequencing data. Regarding the study as a whole: In patients, about 5 TRBV segments were more frequent than in controls, with TRBV5-6, TRBV5-1 and TRBV20-1 among them.

No antigen has been assigned to these receptors. Unique molecular identifiers had been added to the TCR beta cDNA libraries. Each CDR3 protein gets one entry after TCRdb re-called the PCR reads with MiXCR. Among 250,000 to 300,000 distinct CDR3 sequences listed, about 40% were seen once. Sequencing used blood. Receptors originate from a girl aged 10 to 17 with multiple sclerosis.

This clonotype has at least ten counts. The rearrangement links TRBV9 to TRBJ2-3; D not certain. This CDR3 is built from 14 residues. In germline, CDR1 is SGDLS, CDR2 YYNGEE. Between the trimmed V and J ends, which lost 0 bases and 2 bases, there was a span of 7 bases. The CDR3 spells CASSVALHTDTQYF. The CDR3 DNA reads as TGTGCCAGCAGCGTAGCGCTCCACACAGATACGCAGTATTTT.

The V gene is TRBV25-1, the J gene TRBJ1-2; no firm D call. Germline V gene data show CDR1 as MGHDK and CDR2 as SYGVNS. Trimming left V 6 bases short and J 1 base short, with 12 bases between. The CDR3 runs 14 residues. As DNA, the CDR3 is TGTGCCAGCAGGGATGGGATGGATAACTATGGCTACACCTTC. This sequence encodes CASRDGMDNYGYTF.

This clonotype has at least ten counts. This sequence joins TRBV5-1 and TRBJ2-1, with D tentatively TRBD1 (7 bases). Between the trimmed V and J ends, which lost 3 bases and 2 bases, there was a span of 18 bases. The CDR3 consists of 17 residues. The germline gives CDR1 SGHRS, CDR2 YFSETQ. This chain's CDR3 is CASSWGAGQSTYNEQFF. CDR3 coding DNA: TGCGCCAGCAGCTGGGGGGCGGGACAGAGCACCTACAATGAGCAGTTCTTC.

This clonotype appeared a single time. This may arise from a read error, as a much more abundant clone is one base away. V is TRBV5-1 and J is TRBJ2-3, with a possible D match to TRBD2 (6 bases). The CDR3 contains 15 residues. The V gene's germline CDR1 is SGHRS and CDR2 YFSETQ. The CDR3 DNA reads as TGCGCCAGCGGCTTGGCCGGGAGTTACACAGATACGCAGTATTTT. Its translation: CASGLAGSYTDTQYF.

In its sample, this clonotype was seen a few times. This chain joins TRBV20-1 and TRBJ2-2; 8 bases are shared with TRBD2. This CDR3 is built from 14 residues. Germline V gene data show CDR1 as DFQATT and CDR2 as SNEGSKA (reference sequence). V shed 3 bases and J 1 base; nucleotides not matched to a gene: 1. CDR3 sequence (DNA): TGCAGTGCTAGGCTAGCGGGGAACACCGGGGAGCTGTTTTTT. This translates into CSARLAGNTGELFF.

A note on this clonotype: This CDR3 fails to terminate in the conserved phenylalanine or tryptophan, so it likely reflects a read error. The DNA is omitted, as the CDR3 cannot be located on it reliably, and the CDR3 follows TCRdb's listing. The rearrangement joins TRBV12-3 or TRBV12-4 to TRBJ2-1. The CDR3 spans 15 amino acids, including both terminal residues. The CDR3 is CASSLEGGSYNERFL.

Points on this clonotype: Being one base from a much bigger clone, this may be a read error. V is TRBV5-1 and J is TRBJ2-3, with a weak D call TRBD1 (5 bases). Germline V gene lookup returns CDR1 SGHRS and CDR2 YFSETQ. There are 14 residues in the CDR3. CDR3 sequence reads: CASSEAVSTGTQYF. As DNA, the CDR3 is TGCGCCAGCAGTGAAGCAGTTAGCACAGGTACGCAGTATTTT.

This clonotype showed up many times. The chain joins TRBV20-1 to TRBJ2-5; 8 nucleotides align to TRBD2. Germline CDR1 DFQATT, CDR2 SNEGSKA (reference sequence). The CDR3 length is 14 residues. V dropped 0 bases and J dropped 5; count of bases not matched to a gene: 5. The DNA of the CDR3 is TGCAGTGCTAGAGATCGGGGGGGCGGTGAGACCCAGTACTTC. Encoded protein: CSARDRGGGETQYF.

There are many counts of this clonotype. The chain recombines TRBV20-1 with TRBJ2-7; TRBD2 matches 8 bases. Germline CDR1 reads DFQATT; CDR2 reads SNEGSKA (reference sequence). The CDR3 has 15 residues. V gave up 1 base and J gave up 3 bases; unmatched junction bases: 8. The CDR3 sequence is CSARADSGNGYEQYF. In nucleotides, the CDR3 is TGCAGTGCTAGAGCCGATAGCGGGAATGGCTACGAGCAGTACTTC.

This clonotype was seen a handful of times. CDR3 sequence reads: CSVAVGTQYF. In DNA form, the CDR3 reads TGCAGCGTCGCGGTAGGGACCCAGTACTTC. The chain couples TRBV29-1 to TRBJ2-5, with unresolved D. Germline values: CDR1 SQVTM, CDR2 ANQGSEA. The CDR3 is made up of 10 amino acids. V lost 6 bases, J lost 7 bases, and 9 bases lay in between.

With regard to this clonotype: A read error may explain this, as a much larger clone is one base away. The DNA for the CDR3 is TGTGCCAGCCATGAGGCAGGCTATGGCTACACCTTC. Its protein product is CASHEAGYGYTF. The V gene is TRBV6-1, the J gene TRBJ1-2; no firm D call. Trimming shortened V by 8 bases and J by 4 bases, and 11 bases separated the two germline ends. The CDR3 has 12 amino acids. Germline V gene sequence: CDR1 MNHNS, CDR2 SASEGT.

The gene calls are TRBV5-1 and TRBJ1-2, with D unclear. The CDR3 runs to 14 residues. V gave up 0 bases and J gave up 2 bases, with 8 bases separating them. Germline lookup yields CDR1 SGHRS and CDR2 YFSETQ. In nucleotides, the CDR3 is TGCGCCAGCAGCTTGGAGATATCAAACTATGGCTACACCTTC. Translated, it gives CASSLEISNYGYTF.

This clonotype was counted many times. This chain's CDR3 is CSARERTGGSLNYGYTF. CDR3 DNA: TGCAGTGCTAGAGAGCGGACAGGGGGCTCTCTTAACTATGGCTACACCTTC. The genes are TRBV20-1 and TRBJ1-2; 11 bases line up with TRBD1. With 0 bases clipped from V and 1 base from J, the junction kept 7 bases outside the gene matches. The CDR3 totals 17 residues. CDR1 is DFQATT, CDR2 SNEGSKA, per germline (reference sequence).

In its sample, this clonotype was seen many times. The chain is built from TRBV28 and TRBJ1-6; the match to TRBD1 covers 7 bases. The V gene's germline CDR1 is MDHEN and CDR2 SYDVKM. The length of the CDR3 is 15 residues. Unmatched junction bases numbered 8, after V lost 7 bases and J lost 5 bases. CDR3 nucleotides: TGTGCCAGCACCGAGCCGGGACAGAATAATTCACCCCTCCACTTT. Protein product: CASTEPGQNNSPLHF.

The gene calls are TRBV28 and TRBJ2-1; 13 positions match TRBD2. V shed 4 bases, J shed 7 bases, and the junction held 19 bases outside the gene matches. Germline V lookup: CDR1 MDHEN, CDR2 SYDVKM. The CDR3 is 20 amino acids. The CDR3 DNA is TGTGCCAGCAGTTCCCTACGACTAGCGGGGGGTCAATACTCCCGGAATGAGCAGTTCTTC. Translated, it gives CASSSLRLAGGQYSRNEQFF.

Many counts were recorded for this clonotype. The chain carries TRBV4-1 and TRBJ2-3; tentative D call: TRBD2 (5 bases). Trimming stripped 6 bases from V and 0 bases from J, with 10 bases between. Germline assignment: CDR1 MGHRA and CDR2 YSYEKL. This CDR3 comprises 14 residues. This CDR3 is CASRRPGSTDTQYF. For the CDR3, the DNA is TGCGCCAGCAGACGGCCGGGGAGCACAGATACGCAGTATTTT.

This clonotype was detected ten times or more. The chain joins TRBV11-2 to TRBJ2-1; TRBD1 is a possible D gene (5 bases). In germline, CDR1 is SGHAT, CDR2 FQNNGV. CDR3 length: 14 residues. Trimming removed 5 bases from V and 7 bases from J, with 15 bases in between. The CDR3 DNA reads as TGTGCCAGCAGCCCGCACGTGGGGCGGAATGAGCAGTTCTTC. Translated, it gives CASSPHVGRNEQFF. The whole variable domain, filled in from reference TRBV11-2 and TRBJ2-1, reads EAGVAQSPRYKIIEKRQSVAFWCNPISGHATLYWYQQILGQGPKLLIQFQNNGVVDDSQLPKDRFSAERLKGVDSTLKIQPAKLEDSAVYLCASSPHVGRNEQFFGPGTRLTVL.

The chain uses TRBV20-1 and TRBJ1-1; tentatively, D is TRBD1 (5 bases). Deletions cut 3 bases from V and 4 bases from J, with 12 bases between. Germline V gene lookup returns CDR1 DFQATT and CDR2 SNEGSKA (reference sequence). This CDR3 spans 13 amino acids. This chain's CDR3 is CSASSWRGTEAFF. CDR3 DNA sequence: TGCAGTGCTAGCAGTTGGAGGGGCACTGAAGCTTTCTTT.

The sample holds many counts of this clonotype. The rearrangement uses TRBV9 and TRBJ2-5, with a possible D match to TRBD2 (5 bases). Germline V gene sequence: CDR1 SGDLS, CDR2 YYNGEE. The CDR3 length is 15 residues. Trimming cost V 0 bases and J 1 base, with 10 bases left between them. The CDR3 loop is CASSVVGAVQETQYF. The CDR3 coding sequence is TGTGCCAGCAGCGTAGTAGGAGCGGTCCAAGAGACCCAGTACTTC.

This clonotype was observed many times. The chain uses TRBV7-2 and TRBJ2-3; a possible D gene is TRBD1 (6 bases). Between the trimmed V and J ends, which lost 6 bases and 0 bases, there was a span of 16 bases. Germline values: CDR1 SGHTA, CDR2 FQGNSA. This CDR3 has 16 residues. Here the CDR3 reads CASRGVATGSTDTQYF. For the CDR3, the DNA is TGTGCCAGCAGGGGGGTGGCCACAGGGAGCACAGATACGCAGTATTTT.